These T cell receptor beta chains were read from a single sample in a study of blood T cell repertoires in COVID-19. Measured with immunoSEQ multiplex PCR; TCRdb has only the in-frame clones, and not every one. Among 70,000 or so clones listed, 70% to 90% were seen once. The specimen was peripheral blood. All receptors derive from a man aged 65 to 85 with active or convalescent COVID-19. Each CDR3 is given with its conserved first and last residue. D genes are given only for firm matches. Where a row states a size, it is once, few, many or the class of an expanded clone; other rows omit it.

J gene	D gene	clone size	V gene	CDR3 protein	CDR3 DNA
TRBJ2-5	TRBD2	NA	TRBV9	CASSVGAAGGETQYF	TGTGCCAGCAGCGTAGGGGCTGCGGGAGGTGAGACCCAGTACTTC
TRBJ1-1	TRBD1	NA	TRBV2	CASTRDRGTEAFF	TGTGCCAGCACCCGGGACAGGGGCACTGAAGCTTTCTTT
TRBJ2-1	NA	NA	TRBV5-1	CASSFEGNTRNEQFF	TGCGCCAGCAGCTTTGAGGGAAATACTAGGAATGAGCAGTTCTTC
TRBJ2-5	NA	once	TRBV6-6	CASGGIGETQYF	TGTGCCAGCGGGGGGATTGGGGAGACCCAGTACTTC
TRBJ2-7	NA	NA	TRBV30	CAWSVLLTQYF	TGTGCCTGGAGTGTACTCTTAACGCAGTACTTC
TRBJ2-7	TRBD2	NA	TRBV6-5	CASAGGRMRDEQYF	TGTGCCAGCGCGGGGGGACGGATGAGGGACGAGCAGTACTTC
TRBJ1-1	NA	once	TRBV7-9	CASSSPTGVVPEAFF	TGTGCCAGCAGCTCACCGACAGGAGTGGTTCCTGAAGCTTTCTTT
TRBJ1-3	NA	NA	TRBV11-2	CASSFSGQTPGNTIYF	TGTGCCAGCAGCTTTTCAGGACAGACGCCTGGAAACACCATATATTTT
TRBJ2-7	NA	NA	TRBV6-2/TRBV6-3	CASSYAQERYEQYF	TGTGCCAGCAGTTACGCACAGGAGCGCTACGAGCAGTACTTC
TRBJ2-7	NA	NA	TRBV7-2	CASSLALFTYEQYF	TGTGCCAGCAGCTTAGCTCTTTTTACCTACGAGCAGTACTTC
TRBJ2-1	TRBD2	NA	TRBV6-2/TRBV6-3	CASSNQRLAGGDEQFF	TGTGCCAGCAGCAACCAAAGACTAGCGGGAGGGGATGAGCAGTTCTTC
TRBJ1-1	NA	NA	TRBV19	CASSSDSRNTEAFF	TGTGCCAGTAGTTCCGACAGCCGGAACACTGAAGCTTTCTTT
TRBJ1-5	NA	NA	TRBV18	CASSPIGGAQPQHF	TGTGCCAGCTCTCCGATAGGGGGAGCTCAGCCCCAGCATTTT
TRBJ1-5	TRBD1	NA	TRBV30	CAWSRQGDQPQHF	TGTGCCTGGAGCCGACAGGGAGACCAGCCCCAGCATTTT
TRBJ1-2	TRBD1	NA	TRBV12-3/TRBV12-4	CASRQGTGDGYTF	TGTGCCAGCAGGCAAGGGACAGGGGATGGCTACACCTTC
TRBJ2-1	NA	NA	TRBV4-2	CASSPLQGNNEQFF	TGTGCCAGCAGCCCCCTACAGGGAAACAATGAGCAGTTCTTC
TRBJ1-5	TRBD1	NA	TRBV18	CASSPDSGTGFRQPQHF	TGTGCCAGCTCACCGGACTCCGGGACAGGGTTTCGTCAGCCCCAGCATTTT
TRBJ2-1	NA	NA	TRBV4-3	CASSQEYAREQFF	TGCGCCAGCAGCCAAGAATACGCTCGGGAGCAGTTCTTC
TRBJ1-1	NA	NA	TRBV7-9	CASSFAGWTEAFF	TGTGCCAGCAGCTTCGCAGGGTGGACTGAAGCTTTCTTT
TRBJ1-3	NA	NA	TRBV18	CATRSRTLENTIYF	TGTGCCACCAGATCAAGGACACTGGAAAACACCATATATTTT
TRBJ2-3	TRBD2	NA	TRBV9	CASSALGAGGTDTQYF	TGTGCCAGCAGCGCACTGGGGGCGGGGGGGACAGATACGCAGTATTTT
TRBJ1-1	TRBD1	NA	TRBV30	CAWTGQGTKEAFF	TGTGCCTGGACGGGACAGGGTACTAAAGAAGCTTTCTTT
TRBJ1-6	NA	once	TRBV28	CASRAAGGNSPLHF	TGTGCCAGCAGGGCGGCCGGGGGTAATTCACCCCTCCACTTT
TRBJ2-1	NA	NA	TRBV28	CASSSEGEGLNEQFF	TGTGCCAGCAGTTCCGAGGGGGAGGGCCTCAATGAGCAGTTCTTC
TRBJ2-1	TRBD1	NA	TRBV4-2	CASSQDQETGYNEQFF	TGTGCCAGCAGCCAAGATCAGGAGACAGGGTACAATGAGCAGTTCTTC
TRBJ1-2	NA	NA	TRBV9	CASSVATTGSYGYTF	TGTGCCAGCAGCGTAGCTACAACAGGGAGCTATGGCTACACCTTC
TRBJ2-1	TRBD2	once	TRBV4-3	CASSQDPGLAVNEQFF	TGCGCCAGCAGCCAAGACCCCGGCCTAGCGGTCAATGAGCAGTTCTTC
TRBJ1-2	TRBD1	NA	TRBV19	CASRRTGEYGYTF	TGTGCCAGTAGACGGACAGGGGAGTATGGCTACACCTTC
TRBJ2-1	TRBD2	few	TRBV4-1	CASSLRAGGNEQFF	TGCGCCAGCAGCCTTAGGGCGGGAGGCAATGAGCAGTTCTTC
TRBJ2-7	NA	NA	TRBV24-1	CATSAKKQGEYF	TGTGCCACCAGTGCCAAGAAACAGGGCGAGTACTTC
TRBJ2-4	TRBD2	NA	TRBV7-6	CASSRGDRGNIQYF	TGTGCCAGCAGCCGGGGGGACCGAGGGAACATTCAGTACTTC
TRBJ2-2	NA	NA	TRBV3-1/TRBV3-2	CASSQDSGGFTTGELFF	TGTGCCAGCAGCCAAGATAGCGGCGGGTTTACTACCGGGGAGCTGTTTTTT
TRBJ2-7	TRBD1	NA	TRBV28	CASSSTGPAHSYEQYF	TGTGCCAGCAGTTCGACAGGGCCAGCCCATTCCTACGAGCAGTACTTC
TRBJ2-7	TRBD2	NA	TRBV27	CASTMRGSSSYEQYF	TGTGCCAGCACGATGCGGGGGTCTAGCTCCTACGAGCAGTACTTC
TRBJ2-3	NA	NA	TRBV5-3	CARSLHYTDTQYF	TGTGCCAGAAGCTTGCACTATACAGATACGCAGTATTTT
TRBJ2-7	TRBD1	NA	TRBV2	CASNRQGAYEQYF	TGTGCCAGCAACCGACAGGGGGCGTACGAGCAGTACTTC
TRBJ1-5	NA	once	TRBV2	CASSRGGEQPQHF	TGTGCCAGCAGTCGAGGAGGGGAACAGCCCCAGCATTTT
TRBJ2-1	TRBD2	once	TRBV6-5	CASSYRVAGGSEQFF	TGTGCCAGCAGTTACCGAGTAGCGGGAGGCTCTGAGCAGTTCTTC
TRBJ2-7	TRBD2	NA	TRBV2	CASSVRPGLAYEQYF	TGTGCCAGCAGTGTGAGACCGGGACTAGCGTACGAGCAGTACTTC
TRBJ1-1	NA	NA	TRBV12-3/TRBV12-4	CASSLRENTEAFF	TGTGCCAGCAGTTTACGGGAAAACACTGAAGCTTTCTTT
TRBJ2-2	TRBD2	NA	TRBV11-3	CASSPRTSGNTGELFF	TGTGCCAGCAGCCCCCGGACTAGCGGTAACACCGGGGAGCTGTTTTTT
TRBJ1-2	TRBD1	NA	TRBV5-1	CASSLDGTGDYGYTF	TGCGCCAGCAGCTTGGATGGGACAGGAGACTATGGCTACACCTTC
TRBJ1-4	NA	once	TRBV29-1	CSAGRTNEKLFF	TGCAGCGCCGGAAGGACAAATGAAAAACTGTTTTTT
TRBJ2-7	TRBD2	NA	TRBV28	CASTLPGGYEQYF	TGTGCCAGCACTCTCCCGGGGGGCTACGAGCAGTACTTC
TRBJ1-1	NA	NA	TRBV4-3	CASSRNRGYNTEAFF	TGCGCCAGCAGCCGGAACCGGGGATACAACACTGAAGCTTTCTTT